This T cell receptor (beta chain) was captured by sequencing in a study of Ad26.COV2.S vaccination and SARS-CoV-2 variants. Study-wide context: Once, or twice with 56 days between doses, Ad26.COV2.S was given intramuscularly. Study-wide findings and caveats: Reportedly, after vaccination the spike-specific CD8+ and CD4+ T cell responses displayed substantial breadth. Total T cell responses may have been underestimated by the TCR breadth and depth analyses.

This CDR3 spans 15 amino acids. Germline lookup yields CDR1 MDHEN and CDR2 SYDVKM. Trimming removed 6 bases at V and 1 base at J, with 13 bases between. Note on this clone: Its antigen is still unknown.

Treatment described: approximately 18 received Ad26.COV2.S at low or high dose, single or two shots; 5 received placebo; per-sample allocation not given. After the first vaccine or placebo injection, samples were drawn on day 63. Libraries were prepared by immunoSEQ multiplex PCR; TCRdb keeps only in-frame clonotypes and omits some of them. The data hold 440,000 or so clones, with 80% to 95% observed a single time. The TCR comes from a person between 18 and 59 years old who received the Ad26.COV2.S COVID-19 vaccine or a placebo. The specimen comprised peripheral blood, sampled in a trial of Ad26.COV2.S vaccine versus placebo. This chain links TRBV28 with TRBJ1-3; D possibly corresponds to TRBD1 (5 bases). CDR3 sequence: CASRPGYRSGNTIYF. The DNA of the CDR3 is TGTGCCAGCAGGCCAGGGTATAGGTCTGGAAACACCATATATTTT.